This T cell receptor (beta chain) was sequenced during a study of blood T cell repertoires in COVID-19. About the study: COVID-19 samples, acute and convalescent, were from the United States, Italy and Spain. From T cells, B-cell-depleted T cells, or PBMCs came the material, which was cDNA or gDNA.

Authors' processing steps: For nucleated cells, counts were estimated from reference gene primer amplification. Only in-frame clones appear in the TCRdb table, and some are missing; sequencing was by immunoSEQ multiplex PCR. V, J and clone size derive from that table, while D and trimming were established from the DNA sequence. In the table there are under 200,000 clones, 88% of which are singletons. Germline CDR1 is SGHTS and CDR2 is YDEGEE. Trimming stripped 3 bases from V and 3 bases from J, with 9 bases between. The CDR3 contains 14 residues. Sequencing input: peripheral blood. This clonotype was sampled from a man aged 60-69 years with acute or convalescent COVID-19. The rearrangement uses TRBV5-8 and TRBJ2-2; D perhaps matches TRBD1 (6 bases). CDR3 DNA sequence: TGTGCCAGCAGCTGGGACACCTACACCGGGGAGCTGTTTTTT. Translation gives CASSWDTYTGELFF.